Listed here are 9 T cell receptor beta chains from one sample, sequenced in a study of CD8+CD57+ T cells in acquired aplastic anemia. Patients selected for sequencing had displayed CD8+CD57+ cell expansion by flow cytometry. TCR beta VDJ combinations and CDR3 sequences were profiled from genomic DNA. A single record per CDR3 protein comes from TCRdb applying MiXCR to the reads. The sample holds 200,000 to 250,000 distinct CDR3 sequences, roughly two thirds seen once. The sample taken for sequencing was sorted CD4+, CD8+, or CD8+CD57+ T cells (not recorded which) from PBMCs. The receptor set was obtained from a human donor with aplastic anemia.

The J gene is TRBJ2-7, the V gene TRBV9, with D possibly called TRBD1 or TRBD2 (6 bases each). Germline V gene lookup returns CDR1 SGDLS and CDR2 YYNGEE. This CDR3 comprises 16 residues. Trimming cost V 5 bases and J 2 bases, with 20 bases left between them. The CDR3 DNA reads TGTGCCAGCAGTAGGGACGGCGGGACAACCACCTACGAGCAGTACTTC. Translated: CASSRDGGTTTYEQYF.

The V call is TRBV12-3 or TRBV12-4, the J call TRBJ2-7; D assignment may be TRBD1 or TRBD2 (5 bases each). Trimming took off 6 bases at V and 7 bases at J, with 19 bases between the two ends. This CDR3 is 14 amino acids long. The CDR3 nucleotides are TGTGCCAGCAGCCTCCGGGACGGCCATTCGGAGCAGTACTTC. Amino acids: CASSLRDGHSEQYF.

This chain links TRBV20-1 with TRBJ2-3, with D hard to call. Trimming shortened V by 1 base and J by 4 bases, and 12 bases separated the two germline ends. The CDR3 covers 14 residues. Germline V gives CDR1 DFQATT, CDR2 SNEGSKA (reference sequence). CDR3 in DNA: TGCAGTGCTAGAGTCGGCGCTGTCGCAGATACGCAGTATTTT. Amino acid sequence: CSARVGAVADTQYF.

The CDR3 nucleotides read TGCAGCGCCATGGGACCCTCAAGGGATATGAACACTGAAGCTTTCTTT. This encodes CSAMGPSRDMNTEAFF. The chain employs TRBV29-1 and TRBJ1-1; weak D call: TRBD1 (5 bases). The CDR3 is 16 residues long. Looked up from germline, CDR1 is SQVTM and CDR2 is ANQGSEA. V lost 7 bases, J lost 0 bases, and 21 bases lay in between.

Comments on this clonotype: A junction boundary mismatches the germline segment, possibly from a read error. The V and J genes are TRBV7-9 and TRBJ1-1; D not certain. The germline CDR1 and CDR2 sequences are SEHNR and FQNEAQ (reference sequence). This CDR3 spans 15 amino acids. The CDR3 DNA is TGCGCCAGCAGCTTAGTTGTTGGCCAGAACACTGAAGCTTTCTTT. It is translated as CASSLVVGQNTEAFF.

The V and J genes are TRBV9 and TRBJ2-1, with D possibly TRBD2 on 5 matching bases. V lost 3 bases and J 4 bases, leaving 11 bases between the germline ends. CDR1 and CDR2 (germline): SGDLS, YYNGEE. The CDR3 spans 14 residues. CDR3 in amino acids: CASSASQHYNEQFF. The CDR3 DNA is TGTGCCAGCAGCGCTAGCCAGCATTACAATGAGCAGTTCTTC.

The CDR3 nucleotides are TGTGCCAGCGGGGCCCGGAGGAACAGTGAGCAGTTCTTC. This codes for CASGARRNSEQFF. The genes are TRBV2 and TRBJ2-1; D may match TRBD1 or TRBD2 (5 bases each). V shed 8 bases and J shed 9 bases, with 17 bases lying between them. The CDR3 runs 13 residues. Per the germline V gene, CDR1 is SNHLY and CDR2 is FYNNEI.

The chain has TRBV2 and TRBJ2-7; a weak D match, TRBD1 (6 bases). CDR1 SNHLY and CDR2 FYNNEI come from the germline V gene. The CDR3 is 14 residues long. V was cut by 9 bases and J by 0 bases, with 15 bases left in between. The CDR3 DNA sequence: TGTGCCAGTCCGACAGGACCGTTCTCCTACGAGCAGTACTTC. This gives the protein CASPTGPFSYEQYF.

This clonotype is categorized as medium-sized. The genes are TRBV15 and TRBJ2-7; 9 nucleotides agree with TRBD1. The CDR3 covers 14 residues. In germline, CDR1 is LNHNV, CDR2 YYDKDF (reference sequence). Germline trimming cut 5 bases from V and 2 bases from J; bases unmatched to any gene: 4. CDR3 residues: CATSDRTGAYEQYF. The CDR3 coding sequence is TGTGCCACCAGCGACCGGACAGGGGCCTACGAGCAGTACTTC. The full variable domain, with the rest looked up from reference TRBV15 and TRBJ2-7, is DAMVIQNPRYQVTQFGKPVTLSCSQTLNHNVMYWYQQKSSQAPKLLFHYYDKDFNNEADTPDNFQSRRPNTSFCFLDIRSPGLGDTAMYLCATSDRTGAYEQYFGPGTRLTVT.